One sample yielded the 19 T cell receptor beta chains listed below, sequenced in a study of T cells in Graves' hyperthyroidism and ophthalmopathy. Using RNA transcripts as the source, TCR beta CDR3 regions were amplified. With the HTBI primer set, the TCR CDR3 went through a first round of RT-PCR. TCRdb redid the calling of the multiplex PCR reads with MiXCR, one entry per CDR3 protein. The sample includes a few hundred thousand distinct CDR3 sequences, approximately 14% of them seen just once. Sequencing was performed on blood. These receptors were taken from a woman in her twenties or thirties with Graves' hyperthyroidism that later progressed to Graves' ophthalmopathy.

This clonotype appeared many times. This rearrangement joins TRBV28 to TRBJ1-4; unclear D gene. The CDR3 runs 16 residues. Germline V lookup: CDR1 MDHEN, CDR2 SYDVKM. V dropped 2 bases and J dropped 2 bases, with 12 bases sitting between them. The CDR3 nucleotides are TGTGCCAGCAGTTTAGTCGGGGAAGGTACTAATGAAAAACTGTTTTTT. This gives the protein CASSLVGEGTNEKLFF.

This clonotype was seen at least ten times. This CDR3 is CASSSSEGDHGYTF. The CDR3 nucleotides are TGTGCCAGCAGTTCTTCCGAGGGCGACCATGGCTACACCTTC. The V call is TRBV7-9, the J call TRBJ1-2; D not certain. The V end lost 6 bases, the J end lost 6 bases, and 17 bases lay between the germline ends. Germline assignment: CDR1 SEHNR and CDR2 FQNEAQ (reference sequence). This CDR3 has 14 residues.

DNA for the CDR3: TGTGCCACTGTGGAAGGGGACACAGATACGCAGTATTTT. It codes for CATVEGDTDTQYF. V gene TRBV6-1 combines with J gene TRBJ2-3; D may be TRBD1 (5 bases). The CDR3 is 13 residues long. The V gene lost 10 bases and the J gene lost 2 bases, with 13 bases spanning the gap. Germline values: CDR1 MNHNS, CDR2 SASEGT.

This clonotype was counted ten times or more. The rearrangement links TRBV12-3 or TRBV12-4 to TRBJ1-5; TRBD1 might be the D (5 bases). This CDR3 is 15 amino acids long. V dropped 4 bases and J dropped 0 bases, with 10 bases sitting between them. The CDR3 protein is CASSSDSYSNQPQHF. DNA of the CDR3: TGTGCCAGCAGTTCTGACAGTTATAGCAATCAGCCCCAGCATTTT.

V gene TRBV3-1 combines with J gene TRBJ2-1; 7 bases align to TRBD2. Looked up from germline, CDR1 is LGHDT and CDR2 is YNNKEL (reference sequence). Trimming at V came to 1 base and at J to 0 bases, leaving 9 bases not matched to a gene. The CDR3 runs 18 residues. This chain's CDR3 is CASSQVASGPSSYNEQFF. The CDR3 coding sequence is TGTGCCAGCAGCCAAGTAGCTAGCGGCCCTAGCTCCTACAATGAGCAGTTCTTC.

This clonotype was detected many times. V gene TRBV2 combines with J gene TRBJ2-2; D perhaps matches TRBD1 (5 bases). CDR1 is SNHLY, CDR2 FYNNEI, per germline. V was shortened by 5 bases and J by 6 bases, with 13 bases between the two germline ends. The CDR3 loop spans 14 amino acids. CDR3 nucleotide sequence: TGTGCCAGCAGTTATAGGCAGGGCCCCGGGGAGCTGTTTTTT. It yields the protein CASSYRQGPGELFF.

The chain couples TRBV18 to TRBJ1-3; D is undetermined. This CDR3 region has 15 residues. The germline V and J ends were trimmed by 0 bases and 0 bases, with 6 bases remaining between them. The V gene's germline CDR1 is KGHSH and CDR2 LQKENI. The CDR3 region has the DNA TGTGCCAGCTCACCACCCTGGATCTCTGGAAACACCATATATTTT. This gives the protein CASSPPWISGNTIYF.

This clonotype was recorded at least ten times. The chain has TRBV19 and TRBJ2-1, with 11 nucleotides matching TRBD2. Per the germline V gene, CDR1 is LNHDA and CDR2 is SQIVND (reference sequence). This CDR3 has 12 amino acids. V lost 10 bases to trimming and J lost 7 bases; unmatched junction nucleotides: 3. The CDR3 DNA reads TGTGCCACTAGCGGGAGGTCGAATGAGCAGTTCTTC. It translates to CATSGRSNEQFF.

This clonotype was counted ten times or more. The chain has TRBV20-1 and TRBJ2-7; 10 bases match TRBD1. After removal of 0 bases from V and 5 bases from J, the junction contained 10 bases not matched to a gene. Germline CDR1 reads DFQATT; CDR2 reads SNEGSKA (reference sequence). CDR3 length equals 16 residues. The CDR3 DNA sequence: TGCAGTGCTAGAGATCCCCCGGGACAGGGGCTCCACGAGCAGTACTTC. Protein product: CSARDPPGQGLHEQYF.

This clonotype has ten or more counts. J is TRBJ1-5 and V is TRBV10-1; D gene ambiguous. Germline V gene lookup returns CDR1 WNHNN and CDR2 SYGVQD (reference sequence). Trimming pared 0 bases from V and 5 bases from J, leaving 5 bases between. The CDR3 is made up of 13 amino acids. CDR3 amino acids: CASSESGHQPQHF. Here the CDR3 DNA reads TGCGCCAGCAGTGAGTCAGGGCATCAGCCCCAGCATTTT.

On this clonotype: A junction end diverges from the germline sequence, so it may reflect a read error. The V call is TRBV5-6, the J call TRBJ2-2, with a tentative D call TRBD2 (5 bases). This CDR3 is 17 amino acids long. Germline V CDR1 and CDR2: SGHDT, YYEEEE. In DNA form, the CDR3 reads TGTGCCAGCAGCTTGGGGCCCCCGGGCCTGAACACCGGGGAGCTATTTTTT. Translation gives CASSLGPPGLNTGELFF.

This clonotype was seen repeatedly, ten times or more. This rearrangement joins TRBV12-3 or TRBV12-4 to TRBJ1-1; D unresolved. V gave up 8 bases and J gave up 5 bases, with 12 bases separating them. The CDR3 contains 12 residues. This CDR3 is CASQATWTEAFF. The CDR3 DNA is TGTGCCAGCCAAGCGACTTGGACTGAAGCTTTCTTT.

This clonotype has ten or more counts. V and J are TRBV12-3 or TRBV12-4 and TRBJ2-5, with 7 positions matching TRBD2. V shed 6 bases, J shed 5 bases, and the junction held 3 bases outside the gene matches. The CDR3 consists of 12 residues. The CDR3 DNA is TGTGCCAGCAGAGGACTAGTGGAGACCCAGTACTTC. Residues: CASRGLVETQYF.

This clonotype was detected ten times or more. The chain uses TRBV27 and TRBJ1-2; no firm D call. This CDR3 spans 15 amino acids. V lost 2 bases, J lost 3 bases, and 13 bases lay in between. CDR1 is MNHEY and CDR2 is SMNVEV in the germline V gene (reference sequence). CDR3 coding DNA: TGTGCCAGCAGTTTAGGGCCAACAGCGCACTATGGCTACACCTTC. Residues: CASSLGPTAHYGYTF.

This clonotype was observed at least ten times. V gene TRBV7-9 combines with J gene TRBJ1-1; D ambiguous. The CDR3 has 13 amino acids. V lost 5 bases and J 7 bases, leaving 14 bases between the germline ends. Germline values: CDR1 SEHNR, CDR2 FQNEAQ (reference sequence). As DNA, the CDR3 is TGTGCCAGCAGCCCCCCCTCGAATAGTGAAGCTTTCTTT. Residues: CASSPPSNSEAFF.

This clonotype was counted many times. V is TRBV7-2 and J is TRBJ2-7, with 14 bases matching TRBD2. This CDR3 spans 18 amino acids. Germline V gives CDR1 SGHTA, CDR2 FQGNSA. Unmatched junction bases numbered 7, after V lost 1 base and J lost 2 bases. Here the CDR3 reads CASSLESLGLAGAYEQYF. The CDR3, as DNA: TGTGCCAGCAGCTTAGAATCTTTGGGACTAGCGGGAGCCTACGAGCAGTACTTC. The full variable domain, its missing parts supplied by reference TRBV7-2 and TRBJ2-7, is GAGVSQSPSNKVTEKGKDVELRCDPISGHTALYWYRQSLGQGLEFLIYFQGNSAPDKSGLPSDRFSAERTGGSVSTLTIQRTQQEDSAVYLCASSLESLGLAGAYEQYFGPGTRLTVT.

The chain combines TRBV19 with TRBJ2-1; 13 nucleotides match TRBD2. The trim removed 4 bases at V and 6 bases at J, leaving 3 bases unmatched. Germline V gene data show CDR1 as LNHDA and CDR2 as SQIVND (reference sequence). The CDR3 runs 15 residues. Here the CDR3 DNA reads TGTGCCAGTAGTACCCGGACTAGCGGGAGCAATGAGCAGTTCTTC. Translated: CASSTRTSGSNEQFF.

The rearrangement joins TRBV7-9 to TRBJ1-1; D remains ambiguous. The germline V gene encodes CDR1 SEHNR and CDR2 FQNEAQ (reference sequence). V was shortened by 2 bases and J by 7 bases, with 11 bases between the two germline ends. This CDR3 is built from 13 residues. This CDR3 reads CASSLNSLSEAFF. Written as DNA, the CDR3 is TGTGCCAGCAGCTTAAACAGCCTCAGTGAAGCTTTCTTT. The full variable domain, in which reference TRBV7-9 and TRBJ1-1 provide the parts outside the CDR3, is DTGVSQNPRHKITKRGQNVTFRCDPISEHNRLYWYRQTLGQGPEFLTYFQNEAQLEKSRLLSDRFSAERPKGSFSTLEIQRTEQGDSAMYLCASSLNSLSEAFFGQGTRLTVV.

This clonotype was observed a handful of times. V gene TRBV19 combines with J gene TRBJ1-2; D is unclear. V was trimmed by 6 bases and J by 4 bases, leaving 18 bases between them. Germline values: CDR1 LNHDA, CDR2 SQIVND (reference sequence). The CDR3 is made up of 15 amino acids. The CDR3: CASSRASRSGYGYTF. In DNA form, the CDR3 reads TGTGCCAGTAGCCGGGCTTCTAGATCGGGCTATGGCTACACCTTC.